Listed below are T cell receptor beta chains from one sample, sequenced in a study of cytomegalovirus exposure and HLA in healthy donors. The method was immunoSEQ multiplex PCR; TCRdb's version includes in-frame clones alone and lacks a portion of them. The data hold about 150,000 clones, with 85% to 90% observed a single time. Sequencing was performed on PBMCs. The receptors stem from a human donor in good health. The CDR3 runs from the conserved cysteine through the conserved F or W. Each record gives: clone size, J gene, CDR3 length, D gene, V gene, CDR3 protein, CDR3 DNA. The D gene is left open where the match is weak. Expanded clones get a size class; other rows say once, few or many, or leave the size out.

.	TRBJ2-3	13	TRBD1	TRBV5-6	CASSSTGGDTQYF	TGTGCCAGCAGCTCTACAGGGGGAGATACGCAGTATTTT
.	TRBJ1-3	14	.	TRBV7-3	CASSLHHSGNTIYF	TGTGCCAGCAGCTTACATCACTCTGGAAACACCATATATTTT
.	TRBJ2-2	16	TRBD1	TRBV7-2	CASSLVGGQATGELFF	TGTGCCAGCAGCTTGGTGGGGGGACAGGCCACCGGGGAGCTGTTTTTT
.	TRBJ2-3	17	.	TRBV25-1	CASSEFKGSSPTDTQYF	TGTGCCAGCAGTGAATTCAAAGGTTCTAGCCCCACAGATACGCAGTATTTT
.	TRBJ2-5	13	.	TRBV5-1	CASSIPGQETQYF	TGCGCCAGCAGCATTCCGGGACAAGAGACCCAGTACTTC
once	TRBJ2-2	14	.	TRBV27	CASSLIRNTGELFF	TGTGCCAGCAGTTTAATCCGGAACACCGGGGAGCTGTTTTTT
.	TRBJ2-1	11	.	TRBV20-1	CSASPGEKQFF	TGCAGTGCTAGCCCGGGGGAGAAGCAGTTCTTC
.	TRBJ1-1	15	TRBD1	TRBV13	CASSLNRGVNTEAFF	TGTGCCAGCAGCCTAAACAGGGGGGTTAACACTGAAGCTTTCTTT
once	TRBJ2-7	15	.	TRBV6-1	CASSELPQSRGEQYF	TGTGCCAGCAGTGAACTTCCACAGAGTCGGGGCGAGCAGTACTTC
.	TRBJ1-1	15	.	TRBV4-3	CASSRRQSVNTEAFF	TGCGCCAGCAGCCGACGACAGTCAGTGAACACTGAAGCTTTCTTT
.	TRBJ1-1	15	.	TRBV13	CASSSQDSLNTEAFF	TGTGCCAGCAGCTCACAGGACAGTTTGAACACTGAAGCTTTCTTT
.	TRBJ2-3	15	.	TRBV5-1	CASSYSGGGGDTQYF	TGCGCCAGCAGCTATTCAGGGGGAGGAGGAGATACGCAGTATTTT
.	TRBJ2-2	15	.	TRBV9	CASSPSVRRTGELFF	TGTGCCAGCAGCCCCTCAGTGAGGAGGACCGGGGAGCTGTTTTTT
.	TRBJ1-5	15	.	TRBV12-2	CASRLADSINQPQHF	TGTGCAAGTCGCTTAGCCGACAGTATTAATCAGCCCCAGCATTTT
.	TRBJ2-7	15	.	TRBV28	CASHSPGTVSYEQYF	TGTGCCAGCCATTCACCCGGCACAGTTTCCTACGAGCAGTACTTC
.	TRBJ2-7	18	TRBD1	TRBV4-2	CASSQDHVKDRGIYEQYF	TGTGCCAGCAGCCAAGATCATGTAAAGGACAGGGGAATATACGAGCAGTACTTC
once	TRBJ2-7	16	.	TRBV5-4	CASSVIQAPGTYEQYF	TGTGCCAGCAGCGTAATACAGGCGCCAGGAACCTACGAGCAGTACTTC
.	TRBJ1-1	14	TRBD1	TRBV27	CASSPTGLNTEAFF	TGTGCCAGCAGTCCGACAGGGTTGAACACTGAAGCTTTCTTT
once	TRBJ2-3	15	TRBD1	TRBV18	CASSPYGTGEDTQYF	TGTGCCAGCTCACCATACGGGACAGGGGAAGATACGCAGTATTTT
.	TRBJ2-2	13	.	TRBV28	CASSFQNTGELFF	TGTGCCAGCAGTTTTCAGAACACCGGGGAGCTGTTTTTT
.	TRBJ1-4	16	TRBD1	TRBV9	CASSVTTGNTGEKLFF	TGTGCCAGCAGCGTGACGACAGGGAATACAGGGGAAAAACTGTTTTTT
once	TRBJ1-1	13	.	TRBV7-3	CASANRGNTEAFF	TGTGCCAGCGCCAATCGAGGTAACACTGAAGCTTTCTTT
medium-sized	TRBJ2-5	14	TRBD1	TRBV5-1	CASSLGTGEETQYF	TGCGCCAGCAGCCTCGGGACAGGTGAAGAGACCCAGTACTTC
once	TRBJ2-3	13	.	TRBV29-1	CSVSRGSTDTQYF	TGCAGCGTTTCACGGGGAAGCACAGATACGCAGTATTTT
.	TRBJ2-3	15	.	TRBV4-1	CASSPWTPRTDTQYF	TGCGCCAGCAGCCCTTGGACTCCACGCACAGATACGCAGTATTTT
.	TRBJ1-4	14	TRBD1	TRBV6-5	CASSFDREARKLFF	TGTGCCAGCAGTTTTGACAGGGAGGCGCGAAAACTGTTTTTT
once	TRBJ2-7	15	TRBD1	TRBV7-9	CASSLAGQVSSEQYF	TGTGCCAGCAGCTTAGCGGGACAGGTTTCAAGCGAGCAGTACTTC
.	TRBJ2-5	12	TRBD1	TRBV30	CATNRGPVTQYF	TGTGCCACGAACAGGGGGCCAGTGACCCAGTACTTC
once	TRBJ2-2	16	TRBD1	TRBV5-4	CASSPGQAGNTGELFF	TGTGCCAGCAGCCCAGGACAGGCGGGGAACACCGGGGAGCTGTTTTTT
.	TRBJ1-3	14	.	TRBV6-5	CASSSGETGNTIYF	TGTGCCAGCAGTTCGGGGGAGACTGGAAACACCATATATTTT
few	TRBJ1-5	15	.	TRBV4-1	CASSQGSMGAQPQHF	TGCGCCAGCAGCCAGGGGTCCATGGGGGCTCAGCCCCAGCATTTT
.	TRBJ1-1	15	.	TRBV10-3	CAISEPAGIGTEAFF	TGTGCCATCAGTGAGCCGGCAGGGATTGGCACTGAAGCTTTCTTT
once	TRBJ2-2	13	.	TRBV10-1	CASSVMNTGELFF	TGCGCCAGCAGCGTTATGAACACCGGGGAGCTGTTTTTT
.	TRBJ1-1	13	TRBD1	TRBV7-8	CASSVRQGREAFF	TGTGCCAGCAGCGTAAGACAGGGGCGGGAAGCTTTCTTT
.	TRBJ1-2	15	TRBD1	TRBV29-1	CSVVNPAQGAWGYTF	TGCAGCGTTGTAAACCCTGCACAGGGGGCGTGGGGCTACACCTTC
.	TRBJ2-1	17	TRBD2	TRBV7-2	CASSRTSGTSVANEQFF	TGTGCCAGCAGCCGGACTAGCGGGACCTCGGTGGCTAATGAGCAGTTCTTC
.	TRBJ1-1	16	TRBD1	TRBV29-1	CSVVAGRRQGKTEAFF	TGCAGCGTGGTTGCGGGAAGACGACAGGGAAAAACTGAAGCTTTCTTT
few	TRBJ2-7	16	TRBD2	TRBV6-1	CASSEAIGSGSIEQYF	TGTGCCAGCAGTGAAGCTATCGGTAGCGGGAGCATCGAGCAGTACTTC
.	TRBJ1-4	15	.	TRBV19	CASRAWSSTNEKLFF	TGTGCCAGTAGAGCGTGGTCATCAACTAATGAAAAACTGTTTTTT
.	TRBJ2-7	14	TRBD1	TRBV19	CASSIPGQTYEQYF	TGTGCCAGTAGTATTCCGGGACAGACTTACGAGCAGTACTTC
.	TRBJ1-2	12	.	TRBV10-3	CAISESGRGYTF	TGTGCCATCAGTGAGTCCGGCAGGGGCTACACCTTC
.	TRBJ1-2	14	.	TRBV28	CASSLNPANYGYTF	TGTGCCAGCAGTTTAAACCCAGCTAACTATGGCTACACCTTC
.	TRBJ2-1	15	TRBD2	TRBV7-3	CASSLLAGGNNEQFF	TGTGCCAGCAGTTTACTAGCGGGAGGGAACAATGAGCAGTTCTTC
.	TRBJ2-7	14	.	TRBV30	CAWSARLDSYEQYF	TGTGCCTGGAGTGCCCGACTAGATTCCTACGAGCAGTACTTC
few	TRBJ1-5	15	.	TRBV28	CASSLGGGPNQPQHF	TGTGCCAGCAGTTTGGGGGGGGGCCCTAATCAGCCCCAGCATTTT
.	TRBJ1-1	14	.	TRBV5-6	CASSFQGPRTEAFF	TGTGCCAGCAGCTTTCAGGGCCCTCGCACTGAAGCTTTCTTT
few	TRBJ1-4	17	.	TRBV27	CASSFRGNDATNEKLFF	TGTGCCAGCAGTTTTAGGGGTAACGATGCAACTAATGAAAAACTGTTTTTT
.	TRBJ2-3	15	TRBD2	TRBV5-1	CASSFAGVGTDTQYF	TGCGCCAGCAGCTTCGCGGGGGTAGGTACAGATACGCAGTATTTT
.	TRBJ1-5	16	.	TRBV18	CASSPRGPLVYQPQHF	TGTGCCAGCTCACCACGAGGTCCTCTTGTGTATCAGCCCCAGCATTTT